The 17 T cell receptor beta chains below were found in one sample sequenced in a study of identical twins. TCRdb fed the 5' RACE reads into MiXCR, producing one record per CDR3 protein. The sample consists of 250,000 or so distinct CDR3 sequences, about 8% of them appearing once. The sample was also reused in another study, on yellow fever vaccine responses in identical twins.

Material for sequencing was CD8+ T cells sorted from blood. All receptors come from a woman younger than 35 in good health.

This clonotype showed up just a few times. CDR3: CSLWTEYNEQFF. In nucleotides, the CDR3 is TGCAGCTTGTGGACAGAGTACAATGAGCAGTTCTTC. This chain uses TRBV29-1 with TRBJ2-1, with D tentatively TRBD1 (6 bases). Trimming shortened V by 8 bases and J by 4 bases, and 12 bases separated the two germline ends. The CDR3 has 12 amino acids. The germline V gene has CDR1 SQVTM and CDR2 ANQGSEA.

The chain employs TRBV7-9 and TRBJ2-1; maybe TRBD1 (6 bases). CDR3 length equals 15 residues. Germline V gene data show CDR1 as SEHNR and CDR2 as FQNEAQ (reference sequence). V was pared by 5 bases and J by 4 bases, with 15 bases between. CDR3 nucleotides: TGTGCCAGCAGCCAACAGGGTGCATCTTACAATGAGCAGTTCTTC. Translating it yields CASSQQGASYNEQFF.

The chain is built from TRBV5-1 and TRBJ2-7, with 8 bases fitting TRBD1. Per germline, CDR1 SGHRS and CDR2 YFSETQ. The CDR3 is 14 residues long. J gave up 4 bases and V 4 bases, and 7 bases lay outside the gene matches. This CDR3 reads CASSPSTGAYEQYF. For the CDR3, the DNA is TGCGCCAGCAGCCCCTCGACAGGGGCGTACGAGCAGTACTTC.

The chain uses TRBV4-3 and TRBJ2-3; D unresolved. Germline V CDR1 and CDR2: LGHNA, YSLEER. The germline V and J ends were trimmed by 0 bases and 6 bases, with 10 bases remaining between them. The CDR3 loop spans 14 amino acids. The chain's CDR3 is CASSQDGPRDTQYF. The CDR3, as DNA: TGCGCCAGCAGCCAAGACGGCCCCCGGGATACGCAGTATTTT.

The rearrangement uses TRBV24-1 and TRBJ2-1; perhaps D is TRBD1 or TRBD2 (5 bases each). Germline V gene data show CDR1 as KGHDR and CDR2 as SFDVKD. This CDR3 has 12 amino acids. Trimming shortened V by 9 bases and J by 1 base, and 6 bases separated the two germline ends. Here the CDR3 DNA reads TGTGCCACCGGGGGTTCCTACAATGAGCAGTTCTTC. Its protein is CATGGSYNEQFF.

The rearrangement links TRBV4-3 to TRBJ2-1; TRBD2 matches 9 bases. CDR1 is LGHNA and CDR2 is YSLEER in the germline V gene. The CDR3 covers 19 residues. V shed 0 bases, J shed 8 bases, and the junction held 17 bases outside the gene matches. Here the CDR3 DNA reads TGCGCCAGCAGCCAAGATCCTTATGGGGCGGGAGGGCCGATGGATGAGCAGTTCTTC. Residues: CASSQDPYGAGGPMDEQFF.

The chain recombines TRBV6-2 or TRBV6-3 with TRBJ2-1; D may be TRBD2 (5 bases). With 5 bases removed from V and 3 bases from J, the gap between germline ends came to 11 bases. Germline V lookup: CDR1 MNHEY, CDR2 SVGEGT. The CDR3 length is 14 residues. In DNA form, the CDR3 reads TGTGCCAGCAGTGACGAGGGATTCTACAATGAGCAGTTCTTC. Translated, it gives CASSDEGFYNEQFF.

J is TRBJ2-1 and V is TRBV29-1, with no clear D. The V gene lost 2 bases and the J gene lost 0 bases, with 11 bases spanning the gap. CDR1 SQVTM and CDR2 ANQGSEA come from the germline V gene. The CDR3 sequence is 15 residues long. The CDR3 sequence is CSVERQASSYNEQFF. In DNA form, the CDR3 reads TGCAGCGTTGAAAGGCAGGCGAGCTCCTACAATGAGCAGTTCTTC.

The chain links TRBV20-1 to TRBJ2-7; perhaps TRBD2 as D (6 bases). CDR1 DFQATT and CDR2 SNEGSKA come from the germline V gene (reference sequence). The CDR3 spans 13 residues. The ends were cut back, 5 bases at V and 4 bases at J, with 15 bases in the middle. The CDR3 DNA reads as TGCAGTGCTCCCTCGGGAGAAAAATACGAGCAGTACTTC. It yields the protein CSAPSGEKYEQYF.

This clonotype has just a few counts. The gene calls are TRBV9 and TRBJ2-1; D is undetermined. With 4 bases removed from V and 1 base from J, the gap between germline ends came to 9 bases. The CDR3 is made up of 14 amino acids. Germline V gene sequence: CDR1 SGDLS, CDR2 YYNGEE. CDR3 nucleotides: TGTGCCAGCAGCCCCACCCGATCCTACAATGAGCAGTTCTTC. Translating gives CASSPTRSYNEQFF.

The gene calls are TRBV27 and TRBJ2-2; TRBD1 matches 10 bases. J was trimmed by 5 bases and V by 8 bases; bases with no gene match: 2. The CDR3 runs 13 residues. CDR1 and CDR2 from the germline V gene are MNHEY and SMNVEV (reference sequence). For the CDR3, the DNA is TGTGCCAGCGCGGGACAGGGGACCGGGGAGCTGTTTTTT. Its protein is CASAGQGTGELFF.

This clonotype was observed many times. The chain uses TRBV20-1 and TRBJ2-7; perhaps TRBD1 as D (5 bases). Between the trimmed V and J ends, which lost 3 bases and 3 bases, there was a span of 9 bases. Germline assignment: CDR1 DFQATT and CDR2 SNEGSKA (reference sequence). This CDR3 spans 12 amino acids. This CDR3 is CSARKTDYEQYF. The CDR3 DNA sequence: TGCAGTGCTAGGAAGACAGACTACGAGCAGTACTTC.

The chain employs TRBV14 and TRBJ1-1; D is undetermined. Trimming removed 0 bases from V and 0 bases from J, with 11 bases in between. Germline CDR1 reads SGHDN; CDR2 reads FVKESK. The CDR3 spans 16 residues. CDR3 region: CASSQDFPELNTEAFF. CDR3 DNA: TGTGCCAGCAGCCAAGATTTCCCAGAGCTGAACACTGAAGCTTTCTTT.

This clonotype turned up a few times. The chain employs TRBV28 and TRBJ2-3; 7 bases are shared with TRBD2. Germline CDR1 reads MDHEN; CDR2 reads SYDVKM. V was clipped by 3 bases and J by 4 bases; unmatched bases: 19. The CDR3 runs to 19 residues. CDR3 in DNA: TGTGCCAGCAGTTTCTTCCAGGGAGGGGAGAATGAAGTGGCAGATACGCAGTATTTT. Amino acid sequence: CASSFFQGGENEVADTQYF.

The sample holds many counts of this clonotype. This chain joins TRBV11-2 and TRBJ2-3; weak D call: TRBD2 (5 bases). The CDR3 is 13 amino acids. Trimming shortened V by 5 bases and J by 3 bases, and 9 bases separated the two germline ends. CDR1 and CDR2 (germline): SGHAT, FQNNGV. CDR3 sequence reads: CASSGSWTDTQYF. The CDR3 region has the DNA TGTGCCAGCAGCGGGAGTTGGACAGATACGCAGTATTTT.

This clonotype was found many times. The chain employs TRBV4-1 and TRBJ2-7; perhaps TRBD1 as D (6 bases). The CDR3 is 14 amino acids. CDR1 is MGHRA, CDR2 YSYEKL, per germline. Trimming removed 4 bases at V and 2 bases at J, with 12 bases between. CDR3: CASSPGDNPYEQYF. Here the CDR3 DNA reads TGCGCCAGCAGCCCAGGGGACAACCCCTACGAGCAGTACTTC.

This clonotype was observed many times. The V and J genes are TRBV12-5 and TRBJ2-2; D might be TRBD1 (5 bases). CDR1 is LGHNT, CDR2 FRNRAP, per germline. V was clipped by 6 bases and J by 0 bases, with 8 bases between them. This CDR3 has 14 residues. In DNA, the CDR3 is TGTGCTAGTGGCCCAGGGTCGAACACCGGGGAGCTGTTTTTT. Encoded protein: CASGPGSNTGELFF.